The T cell receptor beta chain under discussion was sequenced for a study of T cells in Graves' hyperthyroidism and ophthalmopathy. RNA transcripts served as the template for amplifying TCR beta CDR3 regions. Carried out on the TCR CDR3, a first-round RT-PCR used the HTBI primer set. TCRdb reanalysed the multiplex PCR reads using MiXCR and keeps one entry per CDR3 protein. The sample includes 700,000 or so distinct CDR3 sequences, 14% of them seen just once. V was cut by 0 bases and J by 3 bases, with 13 bases left in between. The CDR3 extends over 15 amino acids. Per germline, CDR1 SGDLS and CDR2 YYNGEE.

The sample consisted of blood. The rearrangement uses TRBV9 and TRBJ2-7; the D gene is possibly TRBD2 (7 bases). This receptor was identified in a woman aged 50 to 60 with Graves' ophthalmopathy. The CDR3 DNA follows: TGTGCCAGCAGCGTAGCGGGGGGCAGGGACTACGAGCAGTACTTC. Translated: CASSVAGGRDYEQYF.